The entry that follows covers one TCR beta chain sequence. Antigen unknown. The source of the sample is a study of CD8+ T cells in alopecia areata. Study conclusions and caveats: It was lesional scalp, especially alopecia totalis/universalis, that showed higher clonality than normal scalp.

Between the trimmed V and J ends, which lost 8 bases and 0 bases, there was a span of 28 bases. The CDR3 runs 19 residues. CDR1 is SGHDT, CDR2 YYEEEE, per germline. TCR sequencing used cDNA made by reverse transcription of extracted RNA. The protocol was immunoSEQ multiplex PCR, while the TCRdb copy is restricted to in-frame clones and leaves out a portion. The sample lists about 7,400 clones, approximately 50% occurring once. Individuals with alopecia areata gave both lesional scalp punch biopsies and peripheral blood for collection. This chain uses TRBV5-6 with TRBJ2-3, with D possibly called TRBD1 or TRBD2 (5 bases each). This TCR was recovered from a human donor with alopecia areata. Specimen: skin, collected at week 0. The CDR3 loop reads CARLPRQQEAGPSTDTQYF. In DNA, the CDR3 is TGTGCCAGGCTCCCCAGGCAACAGGAGGCGGGCCCCAGCACAGATACGCAGTATTTT.